The 15 T cell receptor beta chains in this list originate from one sample, sequenced in a study of cytomegalovirus exposure and HLA in healthy donors. With 60 Vbeta and 13 Jbeta primers, the PCR was carried out. The repertoire was sequenced with immunoSEQ multiplex PCR; TCRdb's copy has only in-frame clones and lacks some. The sample yields 90,000 to 150,000 clones, around two thirds seen once. Sequencing used PBMCs. The receptors originated from a middle-aged woman in good health and CMV-seropositive.

J is TRBJ2-5 and V is TRBV5-1; possible D gene TRBD2, 5 bases. CDR1 is SGHRS and CDR2 is YFSETQ in the germline V gene. Between the trimmed V and J ends, which lost 4 bases and 1 base, there was a span of 17 bases. The CDR3 spans 16 residues. The CDR3 DNA reads as TGCGCCAGCAGCGTGCCTCGAGGGAGCGGCCAAGAGACCCAGTACTTC. The encoded protein is CASSVPRGSGQETQYF.

The chain links TRBV5-1 to TRBJ2-3; D not resolved. The ends were cut back, 0 bases at V and 4 bases at J, with 9 bases in the middle. CDR3 length: 14 amino acids. CDR1 is SGHRS, CDR2 YFSETQ, per germline. CDR3 protein: CASSLGHVADTQYF. The CDR3 coding sequence is TGCGCCAGCAGCTTGGGACATGTAGCAGATACGCAGTATTTT.

V usage is TRBV6-1 and J usage is TRBJ1-1; no firm D call. This CDR3 contains 13 residues. Trimming pared 6 bases from V and 3 bases from J, leaving 11 bases between. Per germline, CDR1 MNHNS and CDR2 SASEGT. The CDR3 protein is CASSLDTYTEAFF. Here the CDR3 DNA reads TGTGCCAGCAGCCTCGACACCTACACTGAAGCTTTCTTT.

This clone turned up a few times. V gene TRBV27 combines with J gene TRBJ2-5; D not resolved. The CDR3 has 14 residues. Germline loops: CDR1 MNHEY, CDR2 SMNVEV (reference sequence). The V end was cut by 4 bases, the J end by 4 bases, with 13 bases between. The CDR3 region is CASSSQRFRETQYF. CDR3 coding DNA: TGTGCCAGCAGTTCTCAGAGGTTTAGAGAGACCCAGTACTTC.

In its sample, this clone was seen a few times. The chain employs TRBV2 and TRBJ2-2; D perhaps matches TRBD2 (5 bases). The germline V and J ends were trimmed by 9 bases and 0 bases, with 20 bases remaining between them. CDR1 SNHLY and CDR2 FYNNEI come from the germline V gene. This CDR3 spans 17 amino acids. The CDR3 nucleotides are TGTGCCAGTCACGTGAGGGCAGCTTTCGCGAACACCGGGGAGCTGTTTTTT. It translates to CASHVRAAFANTGELFF.

The chain combines TRBV7-7 with TRBJ2-7; D gene ambiguous. Germline values: CDR1 SSHAT, CDR2 FNYEAQ (reference sequence). V was clipped by 3 bases and J by 4 bases, with 10 bases between them. The length of the CDR3 is 13 residues. The CDR3 loop reads CASSFAKSYEQYF. CDR3 sequence (DNA): TGTGCCAGCAGCTTCGCGAAGAGTTACGAGCAGTACTTC.

The table lists this clone with a count of one. The CDR3 DNA sequence: TGTGCCAGCAGCTTCGCTTGGACAGGTCAAGAAAAACTGTTTTTT. Its translation is CASSFAWTGQEKLFF. The chain couples TRBV7-8 to TRBJ1-4; 7 bases line up with TRBD1. Trimming took 3 bases from V and 8 from J; bases not matched to a gene: 9. Germline CDR1 reads SGHVS; CDR2 reads FQNEAQ. This CDR3 contains 15 residues. Full variable domain (missing parts from reference TRBV7-8 and TRBJ1-4): GAGVSQSPRYKVAKRGQDVALRCDPISGHVSLFWYQQALGQGPEFLTYFQNEAQLDKSGLPSDRFFAERPEGSVSTLKIQRTQQEDSAVYLCASSFAWTGQEKLFFGSGTQLSVL.

The V gene is TRBV4-3, the J gene TRBJ1-1, with no clear D. Deletions cut 3 bases from V and 0 bases from J, with 2 bases between. CDR1 is LGHNA, CDR2 YSLEER, per germline. This CDR3 region has 12 residues. The CDR3 coding sequence is TGCGCCAGCAGCCATATGAACACTGAAGCTTTCTTT. This translates into CASSHMNTEAFF.

This chain connects TRBV11-2 to TRBJ2-7, with a possible D match to TRBD1 (7 bases). Germline V lookup: CDR1 SGHAT, CDR2 FQNNGV. V lost 3 bases to trimming and J lost 0 bases, with 12 bases between them. CDR3 length: 15 residues. CDR3 sequence reads: CASSLGRDSSYEQYF. CDR3 coding DNA: TGTGCCAGCAGCTTGGGGCGGGACAGCTCCTACGAGCAGTACTTC.

The chain joins TRBV2 to TRBJ2-5; 12 positions match TRBD2. Germline trimming cut 5 bases from V and 4 bases from J; bases unmatched to any gene: 2. This CDR3 spans 14 amino acids. CDR1 is SNHLY, CDR2 FYNNEI, per germline. CDR3 region: CASSLAGGGETQYF. CDR3 in DNA: TGTGCCAGCAGTCTAGCGGGGGGGGGAGAGACCCAGTACTTC.

This chain joins TRBV18 and TRBJ2-7, with 7 bases identical to TRBD1. The CDR3 has 15 residues. Germline loops: CDR1 KGHSH, CDR2 LQKENI. V trimming: 1 base; J trimming: 5 bases; junction bases outside the gene matches: 8. This CDR3 reads CASSPQGATSNEQYF. CDR3 coding DNA: TGTGCCAGCTCACCACAGGGGGCAACGAGCAACGAGCAGTACTTC.

Note on this clone: The sample holds other DNA sequences that translate to the same CDR3. The chain couples TRBV7-9 to TRBJ1-3; 8 nucleotides line up with TRBD1. With 2 bases clipped from V and 4 bases from J, the junction kept 1 base outside the gene matches. Per the germline V gene, CDR1 is SEHNR and CDR2 is FQNEAQ (reference sequence). This CDR3 region has 14 residues. CDR3 region: CASSLRTGGNTIYF. CDR3 DNA sequence: TGTGCCAGCAGCTTACGGACAGGGGGAAACACCATATATTTT. Supplemented by reference TRBV7-9 and TRBJ1-3, the full variable domain reads DTGVSQNPRHKITKRGQNVTFRCDPISEHNRLYWYRQTLGQGPEFLTYFQNEAQLEKSRLLSDRFSAERPKGSFSTLEIQRTEQGDSAMYLCASSLRTGGNTIYFGEGSWLTVV.

A note on this clone: No conserved phenylalanine or tryptophan ends this CDR3, so it is likely a read error. The chain joins TRBV2 to TRBJ1-2; TRBD1 might be the D (5 bases). This CDR3 comprises 13 residues. In germline, CDR1 is SNHLY, CDR2 FYNNEI. Between the trimmed V and J ends, which lost 6 bases and 4 bases, there was a span of 12 bases. The CDR3 spells CASSLQAAYGYTV. The CDR3 region has the DNA TGTGCCAGCAGCTTACAGGCGGCCTATGGCTACACCGTC.

The chain recombines TRBV2 with TRBJ2-1; TRBD1 aligns across 7 bases. This CDR3 contains 14 residues. CDR1 SNHLY and CDR2 FYNNEI come from the germline V gene. With V trimmed by 10 bases and J by 1 base, 7 bases remained unmatched. The CDR3 DNA is TGTGCCACCCGGACAGGCGGGTCCTACAATGAGCAGTTCTTC. Translated, it gives CATRTGGSYNEQFF.

CDR3 sequence (DNA): TGTGCCAGCAGTACCACTTATCAGCCCCAGCATTTT. Translated: CASSTTYQPQHF. The V call is TRBV6-5, the J call TRBJ1-5; no clear D gene. V was cut by 5 bases and J by 5 bases, with 7 bases left in between. This CDR3 spans 12 amino acids. The germline CDR1 and CDR2 sequences are MNHEY and SVGAGI.